A selection of T cell receptor beta chains follows, all from one sample in a study of cytomegalovirus exposure and HLA in healthy donors. Sequenced by immunoSEQ multiplex PCR; TCRdb stores in-frame clones only, minus some. The table records 150,000 to 200,000 clones, 86% of them present only once. The material sequenced was PBMCs. The receptors originated from a young woman in good health and CMV-seronegative. Each CDR3 is given with its conserved first and last residue. Fields, in order: D gene, clone size, J gene, V gene, CDR3 length, CDR3 DNA, CDR3 protein. A D gene is named only where the DNA matches it firmly. Clone size, where shown, is once, few, many, or a class for clones that have expanded.

d_gene: TRBD2; abundance: NA; j_gene: TRBJ2-7; v_gene: TRBV6-1; len: 15; CDR3nt: TGTGCCAGCAGGGATACTAGCGGGAGGCCCCTCGAGCAGTACTTC; CDR3aa: CASRDTSGRPLEQYF
d_gene: NA; abundance: NA; j_gene: TRBJ1-2; v_gene: TRBV4-2; len: 16; CDR3nt: TGTGCCAGCAGCCAAGATGCGGTAACCCCAGAGTGGGGCTACACCTTC; CDR3aa: CASSQDAVTPEWGYTF
d_gene: NA; abundance: NA; j_gene: TRBJ1-1; v_gene: TRBV30; len: 14; CDR3nt: TGTGCCTGGAGTGTTAGGGGGATTGGGACTGAAGCTTTCTTT; CDR3aa: CAWSVRGIGTEAFF
d_gene: TRBD2; abundance: NA; j_gene: TRBJ2-3; v_gene: TRBV6-4; len: 14; CDR3nt: TGTGCCAGCAGTGTTCGGGGGGACACAGATACGCAGTATTTT; CDR3aa: CASSVRGDTDTQYF
d_gene: NA; abundance: once; j_gene: TRBJ1-2; v_gene: TRBV6-5; len: 14; CDR3nt: TGTGCCAGCAGTTACTCGGGGGGGCGGTATGGCTACACCTTC; CDR3aa: CASSYSGGRYGYTF
d_gene: NA; abundance: NA; j_gene: TRBJ2-5; v_gene: TRBV30; len: 13; CDR3nt: TGTGCCTGGAGTGTTCGTGTTCAAGAGACCCAGTACTTC; CDR3aa: CAWSVRVQETQYF
d_gene: TRBD2; abundance: NA; j_gene: TRBJ2-7; v_gene: TRBV5-1; len: 16; CDR3nt: TGCGCCAGCAGCTTGTTCCGGACTAGCGGGGTCCACGAGCAGTACTTC; CDR3aa: CASSLFRTSGVHEQYF
d_gene: NA; abundance: NA; j_gene: TRBJ1-1; v_gene: TRBV9; len: 16; CDR3nt: TGTGCCAGCAGCGTAGGGCAGAGGGCCTTGAACACTGAAGCTTTCTTT; CDR3aa: CASSVGQRALNTEAFF
d_gene: NA; abundance: NA; j_gene: TRBJ1-2; v_gene: TRBV14; len: 13; CDR3nt: TGTGCCAGCAGCGGCAGGGTTAACTATGGCTACACCTTC; CDR3aa: CASSGRVNYGYTF
d_gene: NA; abundance: NA; j_gene: TRBJ1-5; v_gene: TRBV5-1; len: 16; CDR3nt: TGCGCCAGCAGCTTGGATCACACAGGGAGCAATCAGCCCCAGCATTTT; CDR3aa: CASSLDHTGSNQPQHF
d_gene: NA; abundance: NA; j_gene: TRBJ1-3; v_gene: TRBV18; len: 15; CDR3nt: TGTGCCAGCTCACCACCGGCAGGCTCTGGAAACACCATATATTTT; CDR3aa: CASSPPAGSGNTIYF
d_gene: TRBD1; abundance: NA; j_gene: TRBJ1-2; v_gene: TRBV5-1; len: 15; CDR3nt: TGCGCCAGCAGCTTAAGTGGACAGGACCACTATGGCTACACCTTC; CDR3aa: CASSLSGQDHYGYTF
d_gene: NA; abundance: once; j_gene: TRBJ2-6; v_gene: TRBV19; len: 16; CDR3nt: TGTGCCAGTAGTATAGGGGGGGTGGCTGGGGCCAACGTCCTGACTTTC; CDR3aa: CASSIGGVAGANVLTF
d_gene: TRBD2; abundance: NA; j_gene: TRBJ2-7; v_gene: TRBV7-9; len: 14; CDR3nt: TGTGCCAGCAGCTTCACCGGGACTACCTACGAGCAGTACTTC; CDR3aa: CASSFTGTTYEQYF
d_gene: NA; abundance: NA; j_gene: TRBJ1-1; v_gene: TRBV30; len: 15; CDR3nt: TGTGCCTGGAGTGGGGCACGGGATGGGTACACTGAAGCTTTCTTT; CDR3aa: CAWSGARDGYTEAFF
d_gene: TRBD2; abundance: NA; j_gene: TRBJ2-7; v_gene: TRBV4-1; len: 15; CDR3nt: TGCGCCAGCAGCCCAGGACTAGCGGGATTCTACGAGCAGTACTTC; CDR3aa: CASSPGLAGFYEQYF
d_gene: NA; abundance: NA; j_gene: TRBJ2-7; v_gene: TRBV5-5; len: 13; CDR3nt: TGTGCCAGCAGCCCCGTGGAGACCTACGAGCAGTACTTC; CDR3aa: CASSPVETYEQYF
d_gene: TRBD2; abundance: NA; j_gene: TRBJ2-1; v_gene: TRBV27; len: 14; CDR3nt: TGTGCCAGCAGTTTATGGTCAGCGGGGGGCCCCCAGGTCTTC; CDR3aa: CASSLWSAGGPQVF
d_gene: NA; abundance: NA; j_gene: TRBJ1-2; v_gene: TRBV14; len: 13; CDR3nt: TGTGCCAGCAGCCAGGTCAGGGATAGTGGCTACACCTTC; CDR3aa: CASSQVRDSGYTF
d_gene: TRBD1; abundance: NA; j_gene: TRBJ2-2; v_gene: TRBV7-3; len: 17; CDR3nt: TGTGCCAGCAGCTTAACAGGGACAGCCTCTTTCACCGGGGAGCTGTTTTTT; CDR3aa: CASSLTGTASFTGELFF
d_gene: NA; abundance: once; j_gene: TRBJ1-4; v_gene: TRBV19; len: 14; CDR3nt: TGTGCCAGTAGCCAAGCGGTCGTCTCAGAAAAACTGTTTTTT; CDR3aa: CASSQAVVSEKLFF
d_gene: TRBD1; abundance: few; j_gene: TRBJ1-4; v_gene: TRBV29-1; len: 13; CDR3nt: TGCAGCGTTGGGGACAGGGTTGATGAAAAACTGTTTTTT; CDR3aa: CSVGDRVDEKLFF
d_gene: NA; abundance: NA; j_gene: TRBJ1-1; v_gene: TRBV6-1; len: 13; CDR3nt: TGTGCCAGCATTAGACTTCTGAACACTGAAGCTTTCTTT; CDR3aa: CASIRLLNTEAFF
d_gene: NA; abundance: NA; j_gene: TRBJ1-4; v_gene: TRBV15; len: 14; CDR3nt: TGTGCCACCAGCCCTCAGGCTCACACAGAAAAACTGTTTTTT; CDR3aa: CATSPQAHTEKLFF
d_gene: NA; abundance: once; j_gene: TRBJ1-3; v_gene: TRBV30; len: 13; CDR3nt: TGTGCCTGGAGTACGGGGTCTGGAAACACCATATATTTT; CDR3aa: CAWSTGSGNTIYF
d_gene: TRBD2; abundance: NA; j_gene: TRBJ2-3; v_gene: TRBV9; len: 15; CDR3nt: TGTGCCAGCAGCGCCGGGACTAGCGGGAAGGATACGCAGTATTTT; CDR3aa: CASSAGTSGKDTQYF
d_gene: NA; abundance: NA; j_gene: TRBJ2-1; v_gene: TRBV2; len: 12; CDR3nt: TGTGCCAGCAGCGGTGATGTCGATGAGCAGTTCTTC; CDR3aa: CASSGDVDEQFF
d_gene: NA; abundance: once; j_gene: TRBJ2-3; v_gene: TRBV7-7; len: 14; CDR3nt: TGTGCCAGCAGCTTAGTACTAGCAGCAGATACGCAGTATTTT; CDR3aa: CASSLVLAADTQYF
d_gene: TRBD1; abundance: NA; j_gene: TRBJ1-6; v_gene: TRBV9; len: 16; CDR3nt: TGTGCCAGCAGCGTAGACCCGGGACAGGGGAATTCACCCCTCCACTTT; CDR3aa: CASSVDPGQGNSPLHF
d_gene: NA; abundance: NA; j_gene: TRBJ1-2; v_gene: TRBV19; len: 15; CDR3nt: TGTGCCAGTAGTTTAACCTCCAGGGGAATCTATGGCTACACCTTC; CDR3aa: CASSLTSRGIYGYTF
d_gene: NA; abundance: NA; j_gene: TRBJ1-5; v_gene: TRBV7-6; len: 14; CDR3nt: TGTGCCAGCAGCTTAGCGGGAGGGGGAGAGCCCCAGCATTTT; CDR3aa: CASSLAGGGEPQHF
d_gene: NA; abundance: NA; j_gene: TRBJ2-3; v_gene: TRBV27; len: 12; CDR3nt: TGTGCCAGCTGCGATTGGGGAGGCACGCAGTATTTT; CDR3aa: CASCDWGGTQYF
d_gene: TRBD1; abundance: NA; j_gene: TRBJ1-2; v_gene: TRBV6-5; len: 12; CDR3nt: TGTGCCAGCAGCCGGACAGGCGATGGCTACACCTTC; CDR3aa: CASSRTGDGYTF
d_gene: TRBD1; abundance: NA; j_gene: TRBJ2-7; v_gene: TRBV6-6; len: 14; CDR3nt: TGTGCCAGCAGTGACAGGGACAGGGCCGAAGAGCAGTACTTC; CDR3aa: CASSDRDRAEEQYF
d_gene: TRBD1; abundance: NA; j_gene: TRBJ1-1; v_gene: TRBV2; len: 12; CDR3nt: TGTGCCAGTGACAGGGGGACCACTGAAGCTTTCTTT; CDR3aa: CASDRGTTEAFF
d_gene: TRBD1; abundance: few; j_gene: TRBJ1-2; v_gene: TRBV6-1; len: 19; CDR3nt: TGTGCCAGCAGTGAAAGTTTGGAAAGGACAGGGGGCGTCGACTATGGCTACACCTTC; CDR3aa: CASSESLERTGGVDYGYTF
d_gene: TRBD2; abundance: NA; j_gene: TRBJ2-1; v_gene: TRBV5-1; len: 16; CDR3nt: TGCGCCAGCAGCGACCCTAGCGGGGGTCATTACAATGAGCAGTTCTTC; CDR3aa: CASSDPSGGHYNEQFF